Listed here are 21 T cell receptor beta chains from one sample, sequenced in a study of human T cells and chemical hapten exposure. Time point reported: patch test 1, 2 weeks after DPC sensitization. The treatment denotes: therapeutic diphenylcyclopropenone sensitization with weekly scalp DPC. TCRdb re-analysed the RACE reads in MiXCR, keeping a single row per CDR3 protein. The sample has some 180,000 distinct CDR3 sequences, 20% to 25% seen once; the top ten hold about 6.7%. The sample consisted of whole blood, taken in connection with sensitization to the hapten diphenylcyclopropenone (DPC). These TCRs come from a woman in her forties or fifties with alopecia areata. Some clones in this sample may be carry-over from other donors' samples.

This clonotype is a singleton in its sample. The chain recombines TRBV10-2 with TRBJ1-4; no definite D call. Germline loops: CDR1 WSHSY, CDR2 SAAADI. Between the trimmed V and J ends, which lost 0 bases and 6 bases, there was a span of 8 bases. CDR3 length: 14 residues. CDR3 nucleotides: TGCGCCAGCAGTGAGTCCCAGCCCTATGAAAAACTGTTTTTT. This translates into CASSESQPYEKLFF.

The chain is built from TRBV11-3 and TRBJ2-3, with D tentatively TRBD2 (6 bases). The CDR3 extends over 14 amino acids. The ends were cut back, 4 bases at V and 4 bases at J, with 12 bases in the middle. The germline V gene encodes CDR1 SGHNT and CDR2 YENEEA. The CDR3 region has the DNA TGTGCCAGCAGCTACGGGAGCGCCTCAGATACGCAGTATTTT. This gives the protein CASSYGSASDTQYF.

In DNA, the CDR3 is TGCAGCGTTGCTGCTCGAAGCGGGAGTTCTATGGTGCAGTTCTTC. Translating it yields CSVAARSGSSMVQFF. The chain recombines TRBV29-1 with TRBJ2-1, with 8 bases matching TRBD2. The germline gives CDR1 SQVTM, CDR2 ANQGSEA. The CDR3 is 15 amino acids. V lost 4 bases and J lost 12; bases outside the gene matches: 17.

The table lists this clonotype with a few counts. The chain combines TRBV5-1 with TRBJ1-1, with a tentative D call TRBD1 (5 bases). This CDR3 region has 13 residues. Germline-derived CDR1 and CDR2 are SGHRS and YFSETQ. With 3 bases removed from V and 5 bases from J, the gap between germline ends came to 11 bases. The CDR3 loop reads CASSSHGGTEAFF. Written as DNA, the CDR3 is TGCGCCAGCAGCTCGCACGGGGGAACTGAAGCTTTCTTT. The entire variable domain, with the rest obtained from reference TRBV5-1 and TRBJ1-1, is as follows: KAGVTQTPRYLIKTRGQQVTLSCSPISGHRSVSWYQQTPGQGLQFLFEYFSETQRNKGNFPGRFSGRQFSNSRSEMNVSTLELGDSALYLCASSSHGGTEAFFGQGTRLTVV.

There are many counts of this clonotype. J is TRBJ2-1 and V is TRBV29-1, with D tentatively TRBD1 (6 bases). Germline loops: CDR1 SQVTM, CDR2 ANQGSEA. V lost 3 bases and J 16 bases, leaving 19 bases between the germline ends. This CDR3 is 12 amino acids long. The chain's CDR3 is CSVEETGHAGFF. The CDR3 coding sequence is TGCAGCGTTGAGGAGACAGGCCACGCGGGTTTCTTC.

This clonotype was seen more than once but under ten times. The chain carries TRBV7-9 and TRBJ1-1; D is unclear. The CDR3 runs to 13 residues. The germline V gene encodes CDR1 SEHNR and CDR2 FQNEAQ (reference sequence). V dropped 1 base and J dropped 1 base, with 4 bases sitting between them. This CDR3 is CASSLEANTEAFF. CDR3 bases: TGTGCCAGCAGCTTAGAGGCGAACACTGAAGCTTTCTTT.

This clonotype showed up just a few times. The V gene is TRBV5-1, the J gene TRBJ2-1; TRBD2 agrees at 13 bases. Looked up from germline, CDR1 is SGHRS and CDR2 is YFSETQ. V trimming: 3 bases; J trimming: 4 bases; junction bases outside the gene matches: 16. The CDR3 length is 20 residues. In nucleotides, the CDR3 is TGCGCCAGCAGCTCAAAAAGACTAGCGGGAGGATGGGGGCAATACAATGAGCAGTTCTTC. This translates into CASSSKRLAGGWGQYNEQFF.

This rearrangement joins TRBV18 to TRBJ1-1, with D perhaps TRBD1 (5 bases). In germline, CDR1 is KGHSH, CDR2 LQKENI. The CDR3 is made up of 15 amino acids. V lost 6 bases to trimming and J lost 1 base, with 15 bases between them. CDR3 bases: TGTGCCAGCTCCCCGCGCCAGGGCCAGAACACTGAAGCTTTCTTT. The encoded protein is CASSPRQGQNTEAFF.

This clonotype was picked up one time. This chain connects TRBV5-1 to TRBJ1-2; no definite D call. The CDR3 runs 14 residues. In germline, CDR1 is SGHRS, CDR2 YFSETQ. Trimming took 0 bases from V and 7 from J, leaving 13 bases between them. CDR3 residues: CASSLEDWGSGYTF. The CDR3 DNA sequence: TGCGCCAGCAGCTTGGAGGACTGGGGAAGTGGCTACACCTTC.

The V gene is TRBV2, the J gene TRBJ1-1; D is possibly TRBD1 (5 bases). The V end lost 1 base, the J end lost 3 bases, and 9 bases lay between the germline ends. The CDR3 is 14 amino acids. Germline-derived CDR1 and CDR2 are SNHLY and FYNNEI. DNA for the CDR3: TGTGCCAGCAGTGAAGGGGGCGGTCACACTGAAGCTTTCTTT. Protein: CASSEGGGHTEAFF.

The chain links TRBV28 to TRBJ2-5; D is ambiguous. The CDR3 has 13 residues. V gave up 1 base and J gave up 5 bases, with 8 bases separating them. From germline, CDR1 is MDHEN and CDR2 SYDVKM. CDR3 DNA: TGTGCCAGCAGTTTATCGGTTGCTGAGACCCAGTACTTC. Its protein is CASSLSVAETQYF.

This clonotype has more than one count but fewer than ten. This rearrangement joins TRBV11-1 to TRBJ2-4, with D possibly matching TRBD1 (5 bases). Germline V lookup: CDR1 SGHAT, CDR2 FQDESV (reference sequence). The CDR3 has 14 amino acids. Deletions cut 5 bases from V and 8 bases from J, with 16 bases between. CDR3 nucleotides: TGTGCCAGCAGCCTGCAGGGCAGTAGTGACATTCAGTACTTC. It is translated as CASSLQGSSDIQYF.

The chain is built from TRBV20-1 and TRBJ2-1, with no clear D. V shed 0 bases and J shed 6 bases, with 15 bases lying between them. Germline values: CDR1 DFQATT, CDR2 SNEGSKA (reference sequence). This CDR3 has 15 residues. CDR3 amino acids: CSARDPPVLTNEQFF. In DNA, the CDR3 is TGCAGTGCTAGAGATCCGCCTGTCCTCACCAATGAGCAGTTCTTC.

The chain combines TRBV11-1 with TRBJ2-3; 14 nucleotides match TRBD2. The CDR3 is 17 amino acids. Per the germline V gene, CDR1 is SGHAT and CDR2 is FQDESV (reference sequence). V was clipped by 2 bases and J by 4 bases; unmatched bases: 5. The CDR3 protein is CASSLQGLAGVPDTQYF. The CDR3 DNA is TGTGCCAGCAGCTTACAGGGACTAGCGGGAGTTCCAGATACGCAGTATTTT.

Only a few counts were recorded for this clonotype. The V call is TRBV5-5, the J call TRBJ2-7; 7 bases are shared with TRBD1. The CDR3 sequence is 14 residues long. V gave up 4 bases and J gave up 3 bases; unmatched junction bases: 7. Per germline, CDR1 SGHKS and CDR2 YYEKEE (reference sequence). CDR3 bases: TGTGCCAGCAGCAGAGGACAGGCCCACTACGAGCAGTACTTC. It encodes CASSRGQAHYEQYF. Full variable domain (missing parts from reference TRBV5-5 and TRBJ2-7): DAGVTQSPTHLIKTRGQQVTLRCSPISGHKSVSWYQQVLGQGPQFIFQYYEKEERGRGNFPDRFSARQFPNYSSELNVNALLLGDSALYLCASSRGQAHYEQYFGPGTRLTVT.

Ten or more counts support this clonotype. V usage is TRBV5-5 and J usage is TRBJ2-1; TRBD2 agrees at 7 bases. V shed 4 bases, J shed 8 bases, and the junction held 9 bases outside the gene matches. There are 14 residues in the CDR3. Germline CDR1 is SGHKS and CDR2 is YYEKEE (reference sequence). CDR3 in DNA: TGTGCCAGCAGCCTTGGAGTGGGGGGGGATGAGCAGTTCTTC. This translates into CASSLGVGGDEQFF.

The V call is TRBV14, the J call TRBJ1-3; TRBD1 is a possible D gene (5 bases). The ends were cut back, 6 bases at V and 0 bases at J, with 15 bases in the middle. CDR1 and CDR2 (germline): SGHDN, FVKESK. The CDR3 length is 16 residues. The CDR3 DNA is TGTGCCAGCAGGGAAGCAGGGCGGAGCTCTGGAAACACCATATATTTT. Its protein is CASREAGRSSGNTIYF.

This chain joins TRBV28 and TRBJ2-5, with D tentatively TRBD2 (6 bases). The germline V gene has CDR1 MDHEN and CDR2 SYDVKM. V was trimmed by 5 bases and J by 4 bases, leaving 14 bases between them. This CDR3 has 14 residues. The CDR3: CASSPTGVPETQYF. The CDR3 DNA sequence: TGTGCCAGCAGTCCTACGGGAGTCCCAGAGACCCAGTACTTC. The full variable domain, with the rest looked up from reference TRBV28 and TRBJ2-5, is DVKVTQSSRYLVKRTGEKVFLECVQDMDHENMFWYRQDPGLGLRLIYFSYDVKMKEKGDIPEGYSVSREKKERFSLILESASTNQTSMYLCASSPTGVPETQYFGPGTRLLVL.

This clonotype was seen more than once but under ten times. The rearrangement joins TRBV12-3 or TRBV12-4 to TRBJ1-1, with D perhaps matching TRBD1 (6 bases). The CDR3 is 15 amino acids. Trimming shortened V by 5 bases and J by 0 bases, and 13 bases separated the two germline ends. CDR3 nucleotide sequence: TGTGCCAGCAGTCCACCTGGACAGATGAACACTGAAGCTTTCTTT. It codes for CASSPPGQMNTEAFF.

The rearrangement uses TRBV29-1 and TRBJ2-1, with TRBD2 identical over 9 bases. Germline lookup yields CDR1 SQVTM and CDR2 ANQGSEA. Trimming took 4 bases from V and 2 from J; bases not matched to a gene: 3. The CDR3 contains 14 residues. The CDR3 DNA sequence: TGCAGCGTTGGGGCGGGAGGGGCCTACAATGAGCAGTTCTTC. It encodes CSVGAGGAYNEQFF.

The chain recombines TRBV7-9 with TRBJ1-5; TRBD1 is a possible D gene (5 bases). The CDR3 is 15 amino acids. Germline CDR1 is SEHNR and CDR2 is FQNEAQ (reference sequence). Trimming shortened V by 3 bases and J by 2 bases, and 11 bases separated the two germline ends. CDR3 nucleotides: TGTGCCAGCAGCTTTACAGGTGGTGGCAATCAGCCCCAGCATTTT. Translated, it gives CASSFTGGGNQPQHF.